This T cell receptor beta chain comes out of a study of shared clonotypes between healthy human individuals. Study observations and caveats: Compared with clonotypes that all four donors shared, non-shared clonotypes had lower generation probabilities. Generally, naive subsets came out with larger estimated richness than memory subsets. Rarefaction demonstrated incomplete sorted-subset sequencing despite large depth.

How the authors handled the data: Junction-only sequences produced by ImmunoSEQ had no quality scores, so filtering differed. Data came from immunoSEQ multiplex PCR; TCRdb stores just in-frame clones and leaves some out. The V and J calls and clone size are taken from that table; D and trimming were inferred from the DNA. The sample lists millions of clones, 85% to 95% occurring once. Regarding this clone: As yet, its antigen is unknown.

The CDR3 consists of 15 residues. Looked up from germline, CDR1 is SGHRS and CDR2 is YFSETQ. Trimming shortened V by 0 bases and J by 2 bases, and 9 bases separated the two germline ends. The sample was naive CD4+ T cells from PBMCs. Documented subset: CD45RA+ positively selected. The sequence was obtained from a man younger than 30 in good health. Some clones in this sample may be carry-over from other donors' samples. The V call is TRBV5-1, the J call TRBJ2-1; D remains unclear. This CDR3 is CASSLEGPPYNEQFF. CDR3 DNA: TGCGCCAGCAGCTTGGAGGGCCCACCCTACAATGAGCAGTTCTTC.